This TCR beta chain was profiled in a study of T-cell reconstitution after alpha-beta-depleted transplantation in children. It was with unique molecular identifiers that the TCRbeta library was prepared. TCRdb re-called the PCR reads with MiXCR, one entry per CDR3 protein. The table lists 200,000 to 250,000 distinct CDR3 sequences, roughly a tenth of them singletons. The CDR3 is 14 residues long. V was cut by 4 bases and J by 2 bases, with 14 bases left in between. Germline CDR1 is SQVTM and CDR2 is ANQGSEA. This clonotype was recorded once. Its matching antigen is unknown. General study findings and limits: At day 60, the high TCRbeta diversity found in some patients originated from recipient T cells and thymic progenitors that had survived. The study reportedly traced alpha-beta T cells about two months after transplant to several hundred expanded graft clones. T-cell numbers and diversity one year post-transplant derived largely from freshly generated T cells.

The sample here was PBMCs, taken before TCRalphabeta/CD19-depleted stem cell transplant. J is TRBJ1-1 and V is TRBV29-1; D gene uncertain. The sequence came from a child under two years old with acute myeloid leukemia, due to receive a stem cell transplant. DNA of the CDR3: TGCAGCGTTGGCGGAGCTGGCTATAACACTGAAGCTTTCTTT. This sequence encodes CSVGGAGYNTEAFF.